The 3 T cell receptor beta chains below all came from one sample that was sequenced in a study of T cells in Graves' hyperthyroidism and ophthalmopathy. TCR beta CDR3 regions were amplified from RNA. During a first-round RT-PCR of the TCR CDR3, the HTBI primer set was used. TCRdb passed the multiplex PCR reads through MiXCR, listing each CDR3 protein once. In the table there are approximately 34,000 distinct CDR3 sequences, around 52% of which are singletons. Sample: blood. These receptor sequences come from a woman between 35 and 50 years old with Graves' ophthalmopathy.

The CDR3 reads CASKEGEAGLYGYTF. CDR3 in DNA: TGTGCCAGCAAAGAAGGGGAGGCAGGACTTTACGGCTACACCTTC. The chain has TRBV5-4 and TRBJ1-2; maybe TRBD1 (5 bases). Germline loops: CDR1 SGHNT, CDR2 YYREEE (reference sequence). The CDR3 totals 15 residues. Trimming stripped 6 bases from V and 8 bases from J, with 23 bases between.

This clonotype was observed many times. This chain joins TRBV9 and TRBJ2-1; tentatively, D is TRBD1 (5 bases). V was pared by 2 bases and J by 9 bases, with 15 bases between. This CDR3 region has 14 residues. Germline V gene data show CDR1 as SGDLS and CDR2 as YYNGEE. The CDR3: CASSVGLSSAEQFF. In DNA form, the CDR3 reads TGTGCCAGCAGCGTGGGGCTGAGTTCAGCTGAGCAGTTCTTC.

J is TRBJ1-5 and V is TRBV7-9; the D is unclear. V dropped 7 bases and J dropped 0 bases, with 19 bases sitting between them. The V gene's germline CDR1 is SEHNR and CDR2 FQNEAQ (reference sequence). This CDR3 has 17 amino acids. The CDR3 sequence is CASTLGRVRYSNQPQHF. CDR3 in DNA: TGTGCCAGCACCCTCGGGCGGGTAAGATATAGCAATCAGCCCCAGCATTTT.